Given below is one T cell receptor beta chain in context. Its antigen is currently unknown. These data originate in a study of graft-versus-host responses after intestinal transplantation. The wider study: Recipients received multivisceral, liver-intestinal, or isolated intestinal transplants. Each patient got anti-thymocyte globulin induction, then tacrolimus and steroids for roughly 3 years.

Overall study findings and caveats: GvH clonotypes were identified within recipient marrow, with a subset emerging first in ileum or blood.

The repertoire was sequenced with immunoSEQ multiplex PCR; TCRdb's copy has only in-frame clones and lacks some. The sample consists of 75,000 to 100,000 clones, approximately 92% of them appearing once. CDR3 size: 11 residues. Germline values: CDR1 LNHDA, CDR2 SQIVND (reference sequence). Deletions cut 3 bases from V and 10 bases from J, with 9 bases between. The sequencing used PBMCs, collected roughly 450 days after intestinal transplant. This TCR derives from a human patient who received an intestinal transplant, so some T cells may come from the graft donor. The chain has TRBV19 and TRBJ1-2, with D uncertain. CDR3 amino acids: CASSMGLAYTF. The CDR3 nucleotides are TGTGCCAGTAGTATGGGCCTGGCCTACACCTTC.